This record concerns one T cell receptor beta chain sequence. Antigen: not known. Researchers took blood at baseline, on cycle 4 day 1, and on cycle 7 day 1. This entry comes from a study of OX40 agonist ivuxolimab in advanced cancers. Germline-derived CDR1 and CDR2 are SGDLS and YYNGEE. The V gene end was trimmed by 4 bases and the J gene end by 7 bases; junction bases not matched to a gene: 10. The length of the CDR3 is 15 residues. Study findings and constraints: At 0.1 to 3.0 mg/kg and by week 6, clonal expansion occurred in CD4+ and CD8+ blood T cells. CD8+ T cells were the subset that, on average, had more expanded clones than CD4+. Among the lowest peripheral clonal expansion occurred in 0.1-3.0 mg/kg partial responders.

Some clones are missing from TCRdb's copy, which holds only in-frame ones; the method was immunoSEQ multiplex PCR. The sample comprises over 75,000 clones, about 94% of which are singletons, and around 1.1% rests with the top ten. The source of this sequence is an adult with an advanced solid tumor such as melanoma, head and neck, liver or kidney cancer. The source was CD4+ or CD8+ T cells sorted from blood, collected in a trial of the OX40 agonist ivuxolimab. The rearrangement joins TRBV9 to TRBJ2-1; 8 bases line up with TRBD2. Here the CDR3 reads CASSMQAGVGNEQFF. CDR3 bases: TGTGCCAGCAGCATGCAAGCGGGAGTCGGGAATGAGCAGTTCTTC.